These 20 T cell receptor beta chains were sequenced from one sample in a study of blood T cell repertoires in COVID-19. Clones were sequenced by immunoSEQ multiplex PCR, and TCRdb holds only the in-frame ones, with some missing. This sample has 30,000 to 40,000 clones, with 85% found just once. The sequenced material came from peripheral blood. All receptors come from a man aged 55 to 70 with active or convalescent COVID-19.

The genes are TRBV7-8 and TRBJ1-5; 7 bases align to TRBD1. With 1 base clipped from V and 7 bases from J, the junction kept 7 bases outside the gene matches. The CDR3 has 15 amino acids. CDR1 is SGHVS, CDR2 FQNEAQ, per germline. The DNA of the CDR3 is TGTGCCAGCAGCTTAGGAGGGGCAGGGGGGCAGCCCCAGCATTTT. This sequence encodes CASSLGGAGGQPQHF.

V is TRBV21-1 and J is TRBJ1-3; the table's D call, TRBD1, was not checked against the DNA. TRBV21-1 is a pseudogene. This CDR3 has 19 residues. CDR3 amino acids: CASKLRGQGPPSSGNTIYF. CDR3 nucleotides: TGTGCCAGCAAACTGCGGGGACAGGGGCCTCCAAGCTCTGGAAACACCATATATTTT.

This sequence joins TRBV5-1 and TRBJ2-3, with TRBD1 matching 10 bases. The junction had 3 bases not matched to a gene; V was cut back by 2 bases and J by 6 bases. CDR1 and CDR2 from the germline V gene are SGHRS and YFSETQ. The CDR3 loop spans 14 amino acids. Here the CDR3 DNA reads TGCGCCAGCAGCTTAGGACAGGGGGATGATACGCAGTATTTT. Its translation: CASSLGQGDDTQYF.

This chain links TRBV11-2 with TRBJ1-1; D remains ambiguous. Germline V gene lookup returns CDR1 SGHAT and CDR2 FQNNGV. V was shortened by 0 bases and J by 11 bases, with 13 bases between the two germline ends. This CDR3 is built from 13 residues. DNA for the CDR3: TGTGCCAGCAGCTTAGATCAGGACTTTCGGGCTTTCTTT. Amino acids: CASSLDQDFRAFF.

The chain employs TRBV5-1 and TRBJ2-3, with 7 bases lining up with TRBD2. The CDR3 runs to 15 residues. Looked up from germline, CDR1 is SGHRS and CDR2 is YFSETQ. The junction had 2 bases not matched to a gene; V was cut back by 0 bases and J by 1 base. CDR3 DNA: TGCGCCAGCAGCTTGGCAGGGAGGGGCACAGATACGCAGTATTTT. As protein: CASSLAGRGTDTQYF.

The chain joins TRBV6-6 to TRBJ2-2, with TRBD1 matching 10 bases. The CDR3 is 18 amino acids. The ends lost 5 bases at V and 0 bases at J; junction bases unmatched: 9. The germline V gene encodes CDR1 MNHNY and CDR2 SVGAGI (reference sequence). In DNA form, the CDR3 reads TGTGCCAGCAGTCGTGGACAGGGGGTTTCGGCGAACACCGGGGAGCTGTTTTTT. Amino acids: CASSRGQGVSANTGELFF.

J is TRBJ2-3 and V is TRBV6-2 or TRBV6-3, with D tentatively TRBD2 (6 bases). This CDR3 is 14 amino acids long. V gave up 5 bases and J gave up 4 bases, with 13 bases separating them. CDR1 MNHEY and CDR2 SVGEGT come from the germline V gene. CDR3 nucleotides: TGTGCCAGCAGTGCGGAGGGCAAGGCAGATACGCAGTATTTT. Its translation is CASSAEGKADTQYF.

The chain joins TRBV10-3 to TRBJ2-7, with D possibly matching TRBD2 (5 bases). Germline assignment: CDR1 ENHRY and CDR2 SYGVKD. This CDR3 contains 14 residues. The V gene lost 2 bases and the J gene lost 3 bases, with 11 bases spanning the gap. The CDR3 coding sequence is TGTGCCATCAGTGAGAGTTCTAGCCGCTACGAGCAGTACGTC. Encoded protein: CAISESSSRYEQYV.

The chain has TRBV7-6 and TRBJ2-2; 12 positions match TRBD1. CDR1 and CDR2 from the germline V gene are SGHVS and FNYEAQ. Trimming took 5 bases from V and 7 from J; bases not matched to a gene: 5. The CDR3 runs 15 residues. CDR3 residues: CASSRDRGRIGELFF. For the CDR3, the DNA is TGTGCCAGCAGCCGGGACAGGGGGCGCATCGGGGAGCTGTTTTTT.

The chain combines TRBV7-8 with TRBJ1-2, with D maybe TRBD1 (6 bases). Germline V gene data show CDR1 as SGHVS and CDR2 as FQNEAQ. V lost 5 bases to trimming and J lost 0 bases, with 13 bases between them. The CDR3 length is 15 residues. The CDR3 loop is CASSARDNPNYGYTF. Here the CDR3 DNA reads TGTGCCAGCAGCGCACGGGACAACCCTAACTATGGCTACACCTTC.

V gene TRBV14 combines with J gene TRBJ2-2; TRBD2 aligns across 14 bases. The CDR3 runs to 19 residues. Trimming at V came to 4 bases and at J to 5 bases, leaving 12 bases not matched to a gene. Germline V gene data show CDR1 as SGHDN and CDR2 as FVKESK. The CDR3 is CASSRPTSGRAMRTGELFF. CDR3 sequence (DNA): TGTGCCAGCAGCCGTCCGACTAGCGGGAGGGCCATGCGGACCGGGGAGCTGTTTTTT.

The DNA of the CDR3 is TGTGCCAGCAGTTCACAGACCTGGGACACTGAAGCTTTCTTT. Residues: CASSSQTWDTEAFF. The gene calls are TRBV6-5 and TRBJ1-1, with no clear D. V was shortened by 4 bases and J by 3 bases, with 12 bases between the two germline ends. Germline loops: CDR1 MNHEY, CDR2 SVGAGI. This CDR3 spans 14 amino acids.

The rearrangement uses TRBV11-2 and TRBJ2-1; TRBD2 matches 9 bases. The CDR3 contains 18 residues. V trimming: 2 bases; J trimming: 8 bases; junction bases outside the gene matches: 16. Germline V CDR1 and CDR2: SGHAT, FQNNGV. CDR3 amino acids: CASSLRAGGPASDYEQFF. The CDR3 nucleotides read TGTGCCAGCAGCTTAAGGGCGGGGGGGCCAGCGTCAGACTATGAGCAGTTCTTC.

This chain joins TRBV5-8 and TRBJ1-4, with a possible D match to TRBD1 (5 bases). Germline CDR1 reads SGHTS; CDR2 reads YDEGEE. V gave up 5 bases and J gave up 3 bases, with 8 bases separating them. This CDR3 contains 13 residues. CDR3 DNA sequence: TGTGCCAGCAGGGAGACAGCTAATGAAAAACTGTTTTTT. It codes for CASRETANEKLFF.

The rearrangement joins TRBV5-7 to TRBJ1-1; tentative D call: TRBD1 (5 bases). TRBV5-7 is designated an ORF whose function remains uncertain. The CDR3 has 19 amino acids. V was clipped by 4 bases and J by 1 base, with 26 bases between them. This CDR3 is CASSKKAGGSRMENTEAFF. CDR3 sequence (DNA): TGTGCCAGCAGCAAAAAAGCCGGGGGATCTAGAATGGAGAACACTGAAGCTTTCTTT.

The CDR3 nucleotides are TGTGCCAGCAGCTACGACGGGACTGGCACAGATACGCAGTATTTT. Residues: CASSYDGTGTDTQYF. The chain links TRBV7-2 to TRBJ2-3, with D possibly TRBD2 on 6 matching bases. This CDR3 is built from 15 residues. V was trimmed by 4 bases and J by 1 base, leaving 12 bases between them. The germline V gene has CDR1 SGHTA and CDR2 FQGNSA.

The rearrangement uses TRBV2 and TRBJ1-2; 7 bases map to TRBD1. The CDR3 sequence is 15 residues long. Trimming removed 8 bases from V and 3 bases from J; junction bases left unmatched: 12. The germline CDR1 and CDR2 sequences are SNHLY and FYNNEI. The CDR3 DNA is TGTGCCAGCCGAAGCGCAGGGGGTGGTGACTATGGCTACACCTTC. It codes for CASRSAGGGDYGYTF.

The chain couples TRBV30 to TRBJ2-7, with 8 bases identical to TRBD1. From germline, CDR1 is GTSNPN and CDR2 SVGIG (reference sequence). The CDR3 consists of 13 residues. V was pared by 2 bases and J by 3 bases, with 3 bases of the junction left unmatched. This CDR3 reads CAWSLGQGYEQYV. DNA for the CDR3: TGTGCCTGGAGTTTAGGACAGGGCTACGAGCAGTACGTC.

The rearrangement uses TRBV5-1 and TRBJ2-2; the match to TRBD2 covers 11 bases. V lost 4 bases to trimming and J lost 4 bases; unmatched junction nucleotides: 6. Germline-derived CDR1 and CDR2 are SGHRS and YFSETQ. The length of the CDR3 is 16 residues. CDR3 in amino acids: CASSPLAGGGTGELFF. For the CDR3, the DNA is TGCGCCAGCAGCCCCCTAGCGGGGGGTGGCACCGGGGAGCTGTTTTTT.

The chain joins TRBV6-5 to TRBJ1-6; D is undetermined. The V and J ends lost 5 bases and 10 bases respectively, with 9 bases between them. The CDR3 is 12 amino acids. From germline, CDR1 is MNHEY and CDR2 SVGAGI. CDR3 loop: CASSRPNSPLHF. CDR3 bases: TGTGCCAGCAGTCGTCCTAACTCACCCCTCCACTTT.